This entry lists 5 T cell receptor beta chains sequenced from one sample in a study of OX40 agonist ivuxolimab in advanced cancers. Sequenced by immunoSEQ multiplex PCR; TCRdb stores in-frame clones only, minus some. Here the sample spans 90,000 to 95,000 clones, 80% to 90% being singletons. The sample here was CD4+ or CD8+ T cells sorted from blood, taken in a trial of the OX40 agonist ivuxolimab. All receptors come from an adult with an advanced solid tumor such as melanoma, head and neck, liver or kidney cancer.

The chain joins TRBV5-6 to TRBJ1-6; D is ambiguous. Per germline, CDR1 SGHDT and CDR2 YYEEEE. CDR3 length equals 14 residues. The germline V and J ends were trimmed by 4 bases and 0 bases, with 5 bases remaining between them. CDR3 DNA: TGTGCCAGCAGCGGCAGCTCCTATAATTCACCCCTCCACTTT. Its protein is CASSGSSYNSPLHF.

In this sample, this clone turned up a few times. The gene calls are TRBV7-9 and TRBJ1-6, with no clear D. CDR3 length equals 12 residues. The germline V gene encodes CDR1 SEHNR and CDR2 FQNEAQ (reference sequence). V lost 5 bases, J lost 10 bases, and 9 bases lay in between. In DNA, the CDR3 is TGTGCCAGCAGCCGAGAGGGCTCACCCCTCCACTTT. Encoded protein: CASSREGSPLHF. Full variable domain (remainder filled in from reference TRBV7-9 and TRBJ1-6): DTGVSQNPRHKITKRGQNVTFRCDPISEHNRLYWYRQTLGQGPEFLTYFQNEAQLEKSRLLSDRFSAERPKGSFSTLEIQRTEQGDSAMYLCASSREGSPLHFGNGTRLTVT.

The J gene is TRBJ1-5, the V gene TRBV29-1; no clear D gene. V dropped 6 bases and J dropped 4 bases, with 10 bases sitting between them. CDR3 length equals 12 residues. Germline V gene lookup returns CDR1 SQVTM and CDR2 ANQGSEA. DNA of the CDR3: TGCAGCGTACAAGAACGAAATCAGCCCCAGCATTTT. Translation gives CSVQERNQPQHF.

J is TRBJ1-2 and V is TRBV14; 11 bases fit TRBD1. The V segment lost 2 bases and the J segment 2 bases; nucleotides outside the gene matches: 4. Per germline, CDR1 SGHDN and CDR2 FVKESK. The length of the CDR3 is 16 residues. The CDR3 bases are TGTGCCAGCAGCCAACAGCGGGACAGGGGGAACTATGGCTACACCTTC. Translating it yields CASSQQRDRGNYGYTF.

The chain links TRBV6-5 to TRBJ2-7, with 8 nucleotides matching TRBD1. After removal of 3 bases from V and 3 bases from J, the junction contained 4 bases not matched to a gene. Per the germline V gene, CDR1 is MNHEY and CDR2 is SVGAGI. The CDR3 is 14 amino acids. The CDR3 DNA sequence: TGTGCCAGCAGTTATAGGGACAGGAACTACGAGCAGTACTTC. Residues: CASSYRDRNYEQYF.